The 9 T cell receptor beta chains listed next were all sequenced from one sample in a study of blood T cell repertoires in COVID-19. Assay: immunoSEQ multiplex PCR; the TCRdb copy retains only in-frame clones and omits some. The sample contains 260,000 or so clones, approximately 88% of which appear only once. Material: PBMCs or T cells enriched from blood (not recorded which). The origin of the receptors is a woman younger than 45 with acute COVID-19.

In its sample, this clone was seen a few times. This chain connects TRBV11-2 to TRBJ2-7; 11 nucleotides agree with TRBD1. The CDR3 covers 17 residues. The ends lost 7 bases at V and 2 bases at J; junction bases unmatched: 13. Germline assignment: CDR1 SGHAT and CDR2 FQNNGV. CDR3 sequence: CASTPRTGGLLPYEQYF. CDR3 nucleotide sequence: TGTGCCAGCACCCCCCGGACAGGGGGCCTCCTTCCCTACGAGCAGTACTTC.

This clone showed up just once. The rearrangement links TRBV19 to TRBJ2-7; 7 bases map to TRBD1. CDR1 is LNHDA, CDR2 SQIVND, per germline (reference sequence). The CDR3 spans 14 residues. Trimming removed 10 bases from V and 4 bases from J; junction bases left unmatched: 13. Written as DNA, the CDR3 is TGTGCCACCAAGGAACAGGGGATAACTTACGAGCAGTACTTC. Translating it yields CATKEQGITYEQYF.

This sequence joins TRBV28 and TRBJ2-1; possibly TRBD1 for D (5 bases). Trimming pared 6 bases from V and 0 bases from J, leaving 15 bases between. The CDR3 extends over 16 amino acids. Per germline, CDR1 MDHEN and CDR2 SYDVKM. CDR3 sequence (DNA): TGTGCCAGCAGCACAGCACAGGAGAACTCCTACAATGAGCAGTTCTTC. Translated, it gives CASSTAQENSYNEQFF.

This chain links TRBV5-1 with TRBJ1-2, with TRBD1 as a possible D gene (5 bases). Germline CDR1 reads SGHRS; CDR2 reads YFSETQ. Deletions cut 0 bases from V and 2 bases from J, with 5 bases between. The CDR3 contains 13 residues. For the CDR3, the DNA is TGCGCCAGCAGCTTGGGACAGAACTATGGCTACACCTTC. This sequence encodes CASSLGQNYGYTF.

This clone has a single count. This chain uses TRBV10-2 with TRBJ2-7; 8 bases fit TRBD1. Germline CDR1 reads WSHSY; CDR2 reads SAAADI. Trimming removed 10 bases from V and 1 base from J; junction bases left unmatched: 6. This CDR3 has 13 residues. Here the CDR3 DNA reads TGCGCCACCAGGGACAGGATATCCTACGAGCAGTACTTC. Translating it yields CATRDRISYEQYF.

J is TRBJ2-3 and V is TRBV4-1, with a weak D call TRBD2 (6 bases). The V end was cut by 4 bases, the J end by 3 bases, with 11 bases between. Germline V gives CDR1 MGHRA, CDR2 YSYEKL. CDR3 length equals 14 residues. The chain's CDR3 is CASSPLEGTDTQYF. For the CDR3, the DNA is TGCGCCAGCAGCCCCCTGGAGGGGACAGATACGCAGTATTTT.

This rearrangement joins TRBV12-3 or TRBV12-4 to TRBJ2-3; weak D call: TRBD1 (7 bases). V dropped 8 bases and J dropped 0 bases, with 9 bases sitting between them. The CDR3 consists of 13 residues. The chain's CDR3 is CASQGGSTDTQYF. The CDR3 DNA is TGTGCCAGCCAGGGGGGTAGCACAGATACGCAGTATTTT.

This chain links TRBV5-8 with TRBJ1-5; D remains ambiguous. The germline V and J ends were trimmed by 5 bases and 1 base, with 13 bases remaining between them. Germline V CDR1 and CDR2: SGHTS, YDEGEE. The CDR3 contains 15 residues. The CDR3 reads CASRRAGSSNQPQHF. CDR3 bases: TGTGCCAGCAGACGCGCCGGGTCGAGCAATCAGCCCCAGCATTTT.

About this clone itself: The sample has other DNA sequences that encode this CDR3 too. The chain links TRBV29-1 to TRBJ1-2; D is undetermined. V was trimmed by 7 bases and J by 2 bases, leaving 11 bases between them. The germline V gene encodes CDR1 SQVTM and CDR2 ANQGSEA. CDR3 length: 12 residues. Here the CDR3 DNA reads TGCAGCGCCGCAACCGGGAACTATGGCTACACCTTC. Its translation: CSAATGNYGYTF.